This note documents a single T cell receptor beta chain sequence. What this receptor recognizes is not known. No qualities accompany the bases; no much larger clone lies one base away. This sample is part of a study of lymphopenia after photon versus proton radiotherapy (dated by TCRdb to the late 2010s). About the full investigation: In patients with gastrointestinal tumors who developed high-grade lymphopenia, the study compared the immunological effects of photon radiation therapy with those of proton radiation therapy. The roughly 18 patients in the cohort had gastrointestinal tumors, were treated with either photon or proton therapy, and subsequently developed lymphopenia. The goal of the study was to characterize the differences between the two radiation modalities in how they affect the immune system.

The germline V gene sets CDR1 to SGHAT and CDR2 to FQNNGV. Including cysteine and phenylalanine, the CDR3 has 15 amino acids. Only CDR3 DNA remains: 45 bases, in frame from the first base. V loses 4 bases of germline sequence and J loses 2 bases, and the interval between the two ends is 14 bases. The library came from the immunoSEQ multiplex PCR assay. Deep sequencing of rearranged TCR beta loci, alongside multiparametric flow cytometry, was used to profile T cell repertoires. TCRdb limited this immuneACCESS table to in-frame rearrangements with V and J called. A share of clones is missing; checked studies link under half to unresolved V genes, and the rest is unexplained. Present in this sample are 40,000 or so clones, approximately 85% of which were seen just once. Approximately 2.1% of the sample is in the top ten clones. What the work shows at the level of the full study, not this receptor alone: The authors looked at the survival association only in patients who died, and they framed better survival with proton therapy as a possibility rather than a demonstrated result. During treatment, patients who received proton therapy stayed relatively stable, whereas patients who received photon therapy lost naive T cells and TCR diversity and gained effector/memory populations. After the lymphocyte count nadir, photon-treated repertoires showed oligoclonal expansion, especially of CD8+ Temra cells, which drove the drop in diversity. Across the cohort, a larger post-nadir drop in TCR diversity was inversely correlated with overall survival time among patients who died.

The receptor comes from a man aged 35 to 55 with gastric cancer. The chain employs TRBV11-2 and TRBJ1-2, with TRBD1 tentatively as D gene (5 bases match). This sample comprised peripheral blood, obtained from a patient treated with photon-based radiotherapy. The CDR3 region has the sequence CASSSREGWNYGYTF. The bases read TGTGCCAGCAGCTCCCGTGAGGGGTGGAACTATGGCTACACCTTC. The CDR3, completed at both ends by the reference TRBV11-2 and TRBJ1-2 genes, gives the full variable domain EAGVAQSPRYKIIEKRQSVAFWCNPISGHATLYWYQQILGQGPKLLIQFQNNGVVDDSQLPKDRFSAERLKGVDSTLKIQPAKLEDSAVYLCASSSREGWNYGYTFGSGTRLTVV.